This is a list of T cell receptor beta chains from one sample in a study of somatic mutations in cytotoxic T cells in rheumatoid arthritis. Only in-frame clones appear in the TCRdb table, and some are missing; sequencing was by immunoSEQ multiplex PCR. This sample has approximately 5,300 clones; about four fifths occur once, and the top ten carry approximately 71%. The sequencing used CD8+ T cells sorted from blood, collected at a follow-up visit. The source is a man aged 40-49 years with rheumatoid arthritis. The conserved cysteine and the conserved F or W are not part of the CDR3 here. The order of the fields is V gene, CDR3 length, D gene, CDR3 protein. A D gene is named only where the DNA matches it firmly.

TRBV2 | 12 | - | ASSEGSIKNIQY
TRBV28 | 14 | TRBD2 | ASRQGLAGRDGELF
TRBV7-9 | 10 | - | ASSLLNTEAF
TRBV10-1 | 13 | - | ASSAFMGLNTEAF
TRBV6-1 | 13 | - | ASSEDWQDNYGYT
TRBV9 | 14 | TRBD2 | ASSVALAGGVDTQY
TRBV7-9 | 10 | TRBD1 | ASSRQGDKAF
TRBV7-9 | 13 | TRBD1 | ASSSGQGAYNEQF
TRBV10-2 | 15 | TRBD2 | ASSMSHPAGASETQY
TRBV9 | 15 | TRBD2 | ASTHPNAGESTDTQY
TRBV4-2 | 13 | TRBD1 | ASSQWRGRVDGYT
TRBV6-4 | 11 | - | ASSITDQETQY
TRBV5-6 | 12 | - | ASSLAGQGYEQY
TRBV30 | 12 | - | AWNSGLSPYEQY
TRBV6-5 | 13 | - | ASSYGRGGRNTIY
TRBV10-3 | 13 | TRBD1 | AIRGQGLTEETQY
TRBV10-1 | 12 | TRBD1 | ASVLGQVNYGYT
TRBV10-3 | 15 | TRBD2 | AISELRTSGLQETQY
TRBV7-8 | 13 | - | ASSLGGPAYNEQF
TRBV15 | 11 | - | ATSRANTGELF
TRBV4-1 | 14 | - | ASSQDGRGVESEQY
TRBV7-9 | 14 | TRBD1 | ASSSRSDRVGEKLF
TRBV12-5 | 12 | - | ASGLGGQRNEQF
TRBV28 | 13 | - | ASSLGSGRVETQY
TRBV5-6 | 15 | TRBD1 | ASSLVSGGTMNTEAF
TRBV5-1 | 10 | - | ASSSGWPEQY
TRBV7-9 | 13 | - | ASSLRTGVSYEQY
TRBV19 | 14 | - | ASSIVVERWTGELF
TRBV10-3 | 10 | - | AITPRSYEQY
TRBV4-1 | 13 | - | ASSQDNDGYTEAF
TRBV27 | 14 | TRBD1 | ASSFIGTGGSHGYT